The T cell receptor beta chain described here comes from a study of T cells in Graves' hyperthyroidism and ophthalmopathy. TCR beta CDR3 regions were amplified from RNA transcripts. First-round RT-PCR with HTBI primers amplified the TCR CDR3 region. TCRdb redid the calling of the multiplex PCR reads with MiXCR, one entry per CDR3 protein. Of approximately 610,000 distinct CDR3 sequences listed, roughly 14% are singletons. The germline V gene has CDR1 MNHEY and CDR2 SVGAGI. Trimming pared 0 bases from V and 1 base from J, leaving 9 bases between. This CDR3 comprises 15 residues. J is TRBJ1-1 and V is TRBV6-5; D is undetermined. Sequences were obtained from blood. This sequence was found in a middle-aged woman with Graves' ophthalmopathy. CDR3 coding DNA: TGTGCCAGCAGTTACTCTGGAGCCCAGAACACTGAAGCTTTCTTT. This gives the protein CASSYSGAQNTEAFF.